One and the same sample provided the 22 T cell receptor beta chains below, sequenced in a study of shared T cell receptors in the human thymus. Sequenced by immunoSEQ multiplex PCR; TCRdb stores in-frame clones only, minus some. The sample includes hundreds of thousands of clones, about 87% of them seen just once. The same data also contributed to another study, on human thymus T cells.

Sequencing was performed on thymocytes. These receptor sequences come from a boy under three years old with a congenital heart defect.

V usage is TRBV6-1 and J usage is TRBJ1-1, with TRBD1 matching 7 bases. The V gene end was trimmed by 4 bases and the J gene end by 5 bases; junction bases not matched to a gene: 7. Germline V gene sequence: CDR1 MNHNS, CDR2 SASEGT. The CDR3 runs to 14 residues. CDR3 protein: CASSVTGVGTEAFF. The CDR3 DNA is TGTGCCAGCAGTGTTACAGGGGTGGGGACTGAAGCTTTCTTT.

The V and J genes are TRBV15 and TRBJ1-1; TRBD1 is a possible D gene (5 bases). Germline V CDR1 and CDR2: LNHNV, YYDKDF (reference sequence). The CDR3 covers 17 residues. Trimming shortened V by 1 base and J by 5 bases, and 20 bases separated the two germline ends. The CDR3 here is CATSRGPPSGDETEAFF. The CDR3 nucleotides read TGTGCCACCAGCAGAGGCCCGCCGTCGGGGGATGAGACTGAAGCTTTCTTT.

This clone was seen a single time. The chain employs TRBV13 and TRBJ2-7; 8 bases map to TRBD1. Germline CDR1 is PRHDT and CDR2 is FYEKMQ (reference sequence). The CDR3 loop spans 13 amino acids. The V gene end was trimmed by 4 bases and the J gene end by 6 bases; junction bases not matched to a gene: 5. For the CDR3, the DNA is TGTGCCAGCAGCTCCGGACAGGGTGCCGAGCAGTACTTC. Translating it yields CASSSGQGAEQYF.

V is TRBV9 and J is TRBJ1-4; D unclear. Germline CDR1 SGDLS, CDR2 YYNGEE. The germline V and J ends were trimmed by 0 bases and 0 bases, with 12 bases remaining between them. The CDR3 is 17 amino acids. CDR3 loop: CASSVGYFQSTNEKLFF. CDR3 bases: TGTGCCAGCAGCGTAGGGTACTTCCAATCAACTAATGAAAAACTGTTTTTT.

With regard to this clone: The sample holds other DNA sequences that translate to the same CDR3. The genes are TRBV28 and TRBJ1-3; the match to TRBD1 covers 7 bases. With V trimmed by 6 bases and J by 2 bases, 4 bases remained unmatched. Per germline, CDR1 MDHEN and CDR2 SYDVKM. The CDR3 consists of 14 residues. Here the CDR3 DNA reads TGTGCCAGCAGCCTTGGGACAGCTGGAAACACCATATATTTT. This translates into CASSLGTAGNTIYF.

The chain links TRBV30 to TRBJ2-1, with TRBD1 matching 8 bases. The CDR3 sequence is 13 residues long. Trimming took 3 bases from V and 9 from J; bases not matched to a gene: 7. Germline V gene lookup returns CDR1 GTSNPN and CDR2 SVGIG (reference sequence). The CDR3 protein is CAWRDRVWGEQFF. DNA for the CDR3: TGTGCCTGGAGGGACAGGGTATGGGGTGAGCAGTTCTTC.

V gene TRBV2 combines with J gene TRBJ1-1; a possible D gene is TRBD1 (6 bases). Germline-derived CDR1 and CDR2 are SNHLY and FYNNEI. Trimming removed 8 bases at V and 1 base at J, with 17 bases between. The CDR3 runs 15 residues. The chain's CDR3 is CASHGQTRRNTEAFF. For the CDR3, the DNA is TGTGCCAGCCACGGACAGACAAGAAGGAACACTGAAGCTTTCTTT.

This clone was detected a few times. This sequence joins TRBV6-5 and TRBJ1-2, with TRBD1 matching 11 bases. Germline loops: CDR1 MNHEY, CDR2 SVGAGI. The V and J ends lost 5 bases and 8 bases, in that order; junction bases with no gene match: 4. This CDR3 comprises 13 residues. CDR3 in DNA: TGTGCCAGCAGTAAGGGACAGGGGGGCGGCTACACCTTC. Translated: CASSKGQGGGYTF.

CDR3 in DNA: TGTGCCAGCAGCTTGGGGGCGGGATCCTACGAGCAGTACTTC. Translation gives CASSLGAGSYEQYF. V and J are TRBV5-5 and TRBJ2-7; D might be TRBD2 (6 bases). V lost 0 bases to trimming and J lost 1 base, with 8 bases between them. Germline V lookup: CDR1 SGHKS, CDR2 YYEKEE (reference sequence). This CDR3 has 14 amino acids.

The chain combines TRBV4-2 with TRBJ1-2; 7 bases line up with TRBD1. This CDR3 comprises 16 residues. Germline V gene data show CDR1 as LGHNA and CDR2 as YNFKEQ. The ends lost 0 bases at V and 6 bases at J; junction bases unmatched: 10. Written as DNA, the CDR3 is TGTGCCAGCAGCCAAGATACTTTACAGGGGCATCATGGCTACACCTTC. This gives the protein CASSQDTLQGHHGYTF.

The CDR3 DNA sequence: TGTGCCATCAGTGAGTCACGGGGAGTTAGAACCTACAATGAGCAGTTCTTC. Protein: CAISESRGVRTYNEQFF. The gene calls are TRBV10-3 and TRBJ2-1, with D perhaps matching TRBD2 (5 bases). Trimming took 0 bases from V and 2 from J, leaving 14 bases between them. The CDR3 is 17 amino acids. In germline, CDR1 is ENHRY, CDR2 SYGVKD.

This rearrangement joins TRBV6-1 to TRBJ1-6; D call uncertain. CDR1 and CDR2 from the germline V gene are MNHNS and SASEGT. The CDR3 loop spans 17 amino acids. The germline V and J ends were trimmed by 3 bases and 0 bases, with 12 bases remaining between them. The CDR3 sequence: CASSDSMPGSYNSPLHF. DNA for the CDR3: TGTGCCAGCAGTGATAGTATGCCGGGCTCCTATAATTCACCCCTCCACTTT.

This clone was seen more than once but under ten times. The genes are TRBV19 and TRBJ1-5; D uncertain. Trimming shortened V by 8 bases and J by 6 bases, and 20 bases separated the two germline ends. Germline CDR1 and CDR2: LNHDA and SQIVND (reference sequence). The CDR3 is 15 residues long. CDR3 sequence: CASRSTRGVPQPQHF. The CDR3 DNA sequence: TGTGCCAGTCGATCCACCCGGGGAGTCCCTCAGCCCCAGCATTTT.

The chain links TRBV25-1 to TRBJ2-7, with 9 positions matching TRBD1. This CDR3 region has 13 residues. V lost 7 bases and J lost 1; bases outside the gene matches: 2. CDR1 and CDR2 (germline): MGHDK, SYGVNS. Written as DNA, the CDR3 is TGTGCCAGCAAAGGACAGGGGTCCTACGAGCAGTACTTC. Its translation is CASKGQGSYEQYF.

The chain uses TRBV28 and TRBJ1-2; possibly TRBD1 for D (6 bases). V dropped 5 bases and J dropped 0 bases, with 13 bases sitting between them. The CDR3 covers 15 residues. Germline V gene sequence: CDR1 MDHEN, CDR2 SYDVKM. The CDR3 reads CASSDGTRANYGYTF. The CDR3 DNA reads TGTGCCAGCAGTGACGGGACACGAGCTAACTATGGCTACACCTTC.

The chain uses TRBV25-1 and TRBJ1-1, with TRBD1 matching 10 bases. After removal of 7 bases from V and 0 bases from J, the junction contained 8 bases not matched to a gene. The CDR3 consists of 16 residues. CDR1 and CDR2 (germline): MGHDK, SYGVNS. This CDR3 reads CASKGQGVLMNTEAFF. The CDR3 bases are TGTGCCAGCAAAGGACAGGGGGTTCTCATGAACACTGAAGCTTTCTTT.

This clone was observed a handful of times. The J gene is TRBJ2-5, the V gene TRBV28; 10 positions agree with TRBD2. Trimming removed 2 bases from V and 1 base from J; junction bases left unmatched: 13. Germline V gene data show CDR1 as MDHEN and CDR2 as SYDVKM. This CDR3 comprises 19 residues. The CDR3 sequence is CASSLRDRSAGGGQETQYF. CDR3 DNA: TGTGCCAGCAGTTTACGCGACAGGTCAGCGGGGGGGGGCCAAGAGACCCAGTACTTC. The whole variable domain, filled in from reference TRBV28 and TRBJ2-5, reads DVKVTQSSRYLVKRTGEKVFLECVQDMDHENMFWYRQDPGLGLRLIYFSYDVKMKEKGDIPEGYSVSREKKERFSLILESASTNQTSMYLCASSLRDRSAGGGQETQYFGPGTRLLVL.

The V gene is TRBV6-1, the J gene TRBJ1-1; 7 bases are a match to TRBD1. The CDR3 is 15 residues long. Unmatched junction bases numbered 14, after V lost 10 bases and J lost 3 bases. Looked up from germline, CDR1 is MNHNS and CDR2 is SASEGT. In DNA, the CDR3 is TGTGCCATATTCGATTGGGAAGGGGGCGACACTGAAGCTTTCTTT. Translating gives CAIFDWEGGDTEAFF.

The chain joins TRBV4-3 to TRBJ2-3; TRBD2 agrees at 9 bases. Per germline, CDR1 LGHNA and CDR2 YSLEER. Trimming removed 0 bases from V and 0 bases from J; junction bases left unmatched: 10. This CDR3 contains 19 residues. The chain's CDR3 is CASSQDSGGRAASTDTQYF. The CDR3 DNA reads TGCGCCAGCAGCCAAGATTCCGGCGGGAGGGCTGCTAGCACAGATACGCAGTATTTT.

The V gene is TRBV5-5, the J gene TRBJ1-1; 9 nucleotides align to TRBD1. Trimming took 0 bases from V and 0 from J; bases not matched to a gene: 12. This CDR3 comprises 19 residues. CDR1 is SGHKS and CDR2 is YYEKEE in the germline V gene (reference sequence). Here the CDR3 DNA reads TGTGCCAGCAGCTTGGCCCTAATACAGGGGGCCAAAATGAACACTGAAGCTTTCTTT. Translation: CASSLALIQGAKMNTEAFF.

This chain links TRBV5-1 with TRBJ2-5; D perhaps matches TRBD1 (6 bases). Germline V gene sequence: CDR1 SGHRS, CDR2 YFSETQ. The CDR3 runs 16 residues. Trimming shortened V by 4 bases and J by 1 base, and 17 bases separated the two germline ends. CDR3 sequence: CASSPRDTPPQETQYF. In nucleotides, the CDR3 is TGCGCCAGCAGCCCCAGGGACACCCCCCCCCAAGAGACCCAGTACTTC.

The chain carries TRBV6-1 and TRBJ2-1; 8 nucleotides agree with TRBD1. This CDR3 is built from 19 residues. CDR1 and CDR2 from the germline V gene are MNHNS and SASEGT. The trim removed 4 bases at V and 0 bases at J, leaving 14 bases unmatched. The CDR3 spells CASSAPQGAGDSSYNEQFF. In DNA, the CDR3 is TGTGCCAGCAGTGCCCCGCAGGGGGCAGGGGATAGCTCCTACAATGAGCAGTTCTTC.